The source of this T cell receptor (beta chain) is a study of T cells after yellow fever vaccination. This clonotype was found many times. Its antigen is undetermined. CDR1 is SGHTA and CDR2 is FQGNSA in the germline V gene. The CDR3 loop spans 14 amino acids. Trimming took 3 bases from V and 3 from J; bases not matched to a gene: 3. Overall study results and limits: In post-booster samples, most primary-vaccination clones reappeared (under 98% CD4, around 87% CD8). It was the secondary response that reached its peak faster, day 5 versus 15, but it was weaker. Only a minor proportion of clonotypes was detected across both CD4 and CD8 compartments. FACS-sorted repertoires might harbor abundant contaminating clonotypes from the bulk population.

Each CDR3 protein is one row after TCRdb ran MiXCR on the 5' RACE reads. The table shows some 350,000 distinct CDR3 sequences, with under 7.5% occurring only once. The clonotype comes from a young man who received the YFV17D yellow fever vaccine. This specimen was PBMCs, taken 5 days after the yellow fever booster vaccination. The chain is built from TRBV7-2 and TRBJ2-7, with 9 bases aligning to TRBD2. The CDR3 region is CASSLDSGSYEQYF. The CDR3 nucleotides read TGTGCCAGCAGCTTGGATAGCGGGAGCTACGAGCAGTACTTC.